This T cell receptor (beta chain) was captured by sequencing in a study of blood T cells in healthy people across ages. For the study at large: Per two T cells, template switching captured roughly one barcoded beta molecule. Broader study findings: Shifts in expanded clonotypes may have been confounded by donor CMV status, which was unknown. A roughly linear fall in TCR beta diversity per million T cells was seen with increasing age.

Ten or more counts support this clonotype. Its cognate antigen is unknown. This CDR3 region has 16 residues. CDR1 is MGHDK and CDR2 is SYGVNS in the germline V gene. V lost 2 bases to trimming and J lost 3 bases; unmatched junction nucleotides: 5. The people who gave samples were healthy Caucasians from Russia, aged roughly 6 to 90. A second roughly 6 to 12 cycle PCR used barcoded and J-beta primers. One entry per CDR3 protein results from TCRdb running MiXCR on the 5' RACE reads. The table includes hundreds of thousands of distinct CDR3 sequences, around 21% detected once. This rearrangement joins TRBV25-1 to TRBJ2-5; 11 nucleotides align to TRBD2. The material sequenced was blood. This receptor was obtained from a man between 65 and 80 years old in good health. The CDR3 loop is CASSEGSGRAKETQYF. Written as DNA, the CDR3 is TGTGCCAGCAGTGAAGGTAGCGGGAGGGCCAAAGAGACCCAGTACTTC. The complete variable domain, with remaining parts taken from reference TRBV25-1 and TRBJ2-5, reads EADIYQTPRYLVIGTGKKITLECSQTMGHDKMYWYQQDPGMELHLIHYSYGVNSTEKGDLSSESTVSRIRTEHFPLTLESARPSHTSQYLCASSEGSGRAKETQYFGPGTRLLVL.